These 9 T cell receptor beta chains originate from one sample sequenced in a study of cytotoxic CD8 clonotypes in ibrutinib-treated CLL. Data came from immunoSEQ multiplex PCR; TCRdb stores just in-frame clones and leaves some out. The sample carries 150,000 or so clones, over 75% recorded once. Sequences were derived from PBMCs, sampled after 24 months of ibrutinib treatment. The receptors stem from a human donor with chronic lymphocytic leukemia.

CDR3 coding DNA: TGTGCCAGCAGCTCCGGGAACAGATTATCCTCTGGGGCCAACGTCCTGACTTTC. This translates into CASSSGNRLSSGANVLTF. V and J are TRBV5-5 and TRBJ2-6; D might be TRBD2 (5 bases). CDR3 length: 18 amino acids. Trimming removed 3 bases from V and 0 bases from J, with 16 bases in between. CDR1 is SGHKS, CDR2 YYEKEE, per germline (reference sequence).

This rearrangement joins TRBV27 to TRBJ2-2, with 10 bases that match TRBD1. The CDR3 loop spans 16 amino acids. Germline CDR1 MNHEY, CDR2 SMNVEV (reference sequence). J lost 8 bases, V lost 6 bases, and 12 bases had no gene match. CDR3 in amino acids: CASRTSGQGVAGELFF. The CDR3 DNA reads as TGTGCCAGCAGGACCTCCGGACAGGGGGTTGCGGGGGAGCTGTTTTTT.

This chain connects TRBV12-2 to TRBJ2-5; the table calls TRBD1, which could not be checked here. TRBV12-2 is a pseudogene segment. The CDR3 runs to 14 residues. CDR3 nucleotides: TGTGCAAGTCGCTTAGTGGTAGGGGAAGAGACCCAGTACTTC. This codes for CASRLVVGEETQYF.

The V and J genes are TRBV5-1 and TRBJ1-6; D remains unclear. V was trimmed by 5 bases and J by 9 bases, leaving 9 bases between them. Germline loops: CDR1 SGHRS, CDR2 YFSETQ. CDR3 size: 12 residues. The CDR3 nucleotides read TGCGCCAGCAGAGCAAAGGGTTCACCCCTCCACTTT. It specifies CASRAKGSPLHF. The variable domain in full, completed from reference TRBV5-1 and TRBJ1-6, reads KAGVTQTPRYLIKTRGQQVTLSCSPISGHRSVSWYQQTPGQGLQFLFEYFSETQRNKGNFPGRFSGRQFSNSRSEMNVSTLELGDSALYLCASRAKGSPLHFGNGTRLTVT.

CDR3 sequence reads: CASSLHGVGQETQYF. The CDR3 DNA reads TGTGCCAGCAGTTTACACGGGGTCGGGCAAGAGACCCAGTACTTC. This sequence joins TRBV28 and TRBJ2-5; TRBD2 is a possible D gene (5 bases). CDR3 length: 15 residues. Trimming removed 2 bases from V and 2 bases from J, with 12 bases in between. Germline loops: CDR1 MDHEN, CDR2 SYDVKM.

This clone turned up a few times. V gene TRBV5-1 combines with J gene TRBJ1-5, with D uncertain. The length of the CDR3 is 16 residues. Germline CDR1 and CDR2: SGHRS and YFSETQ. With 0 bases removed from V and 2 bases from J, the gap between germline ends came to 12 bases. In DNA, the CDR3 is TGCGCCAGCAGCTTGGGCGTCGGGTATGGCAATCAGCCCCAGCATTTT. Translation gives CASSLGVGYGNQPQHF.

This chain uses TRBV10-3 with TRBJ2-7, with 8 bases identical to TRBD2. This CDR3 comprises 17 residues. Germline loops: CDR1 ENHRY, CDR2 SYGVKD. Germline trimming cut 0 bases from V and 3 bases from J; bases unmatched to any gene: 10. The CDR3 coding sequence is TGTGCCATCAGTGAGTCATTGGTTGGGACTAGAAGCTACGAGCAGTACTTC. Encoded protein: CAISESLVGTRSYEQYF.

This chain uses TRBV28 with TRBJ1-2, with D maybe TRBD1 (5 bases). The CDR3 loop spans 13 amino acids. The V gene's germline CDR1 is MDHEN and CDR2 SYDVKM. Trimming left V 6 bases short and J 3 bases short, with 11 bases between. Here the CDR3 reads CASRPGPHYGYTF. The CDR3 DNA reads TGTGCCAGCAGGCCGGGACCACACTATGGCTACACCTTC.

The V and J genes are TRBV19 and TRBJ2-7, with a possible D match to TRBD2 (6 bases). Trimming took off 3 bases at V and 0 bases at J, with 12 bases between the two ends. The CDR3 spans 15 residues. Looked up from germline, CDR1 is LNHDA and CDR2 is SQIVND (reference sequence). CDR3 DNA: TGTGCCAGTAGTATGAGGGCGGGAACCTCCTACGAGCAGTACTTC. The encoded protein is CASSMRAGTSYEQYF.